Here is one T cell receptor (beta chain) with its context. The antigen is not known. Looked up from germline, CDR1 is LNHDA and CDR2 is SQIVND (reference sequence). The CDR3 sequence is 15 residues long. Trimming cost V 5 bases and J 5 bases; bases outside gene matches: 7. The source of the sample is a study of CD8 T cell repertoires and HIV-1 epitope variants. Study information: Equal numbers of autologous T cell-negative cells presented antigen to enriched T cells. General study results and limits: Beta chains alone show antigen proliferation, not cytokine profile or function.

The assay was immunoSEQ multiplex PCR, and TCRdb's table has in-frame clones only and misses some. The sample includes several thousand clones, less than 75% of them seen just once. This chain uses TRBV19 with TRBJ2-2; 8 bases map to TRBD2. The sequence was obtained from a male donor with HIV. The sequencing sample was made of cultured CD8+ T cells derived from PBMCs. For the CDR3, the DNA is TGTGCCAGTAGTTTAAGCGGGAGTATTACCGGGGAGCTGTTTTTT. It specifies CASSLSGSITGELFF.